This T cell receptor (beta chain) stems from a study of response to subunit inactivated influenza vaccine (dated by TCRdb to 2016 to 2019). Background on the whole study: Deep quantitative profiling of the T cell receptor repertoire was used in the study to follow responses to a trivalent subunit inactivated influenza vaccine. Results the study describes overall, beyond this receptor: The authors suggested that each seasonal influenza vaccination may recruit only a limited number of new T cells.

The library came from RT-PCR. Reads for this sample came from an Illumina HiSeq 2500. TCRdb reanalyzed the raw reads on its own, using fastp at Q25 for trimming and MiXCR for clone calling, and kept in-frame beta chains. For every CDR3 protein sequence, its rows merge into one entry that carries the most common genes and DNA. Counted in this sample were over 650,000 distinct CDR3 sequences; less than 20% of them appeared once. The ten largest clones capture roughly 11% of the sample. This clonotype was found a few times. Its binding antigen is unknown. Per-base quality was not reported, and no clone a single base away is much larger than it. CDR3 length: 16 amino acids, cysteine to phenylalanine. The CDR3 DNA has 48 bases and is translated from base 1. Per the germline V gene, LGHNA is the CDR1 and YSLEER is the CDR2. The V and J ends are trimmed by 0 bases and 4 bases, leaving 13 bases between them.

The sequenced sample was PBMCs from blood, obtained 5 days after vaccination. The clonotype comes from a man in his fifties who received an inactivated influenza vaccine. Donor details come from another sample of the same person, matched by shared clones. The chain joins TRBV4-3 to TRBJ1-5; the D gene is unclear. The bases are TGCGCCAGCAGCCAAGATACCGGGGATGGAAATCAGCCCCAGCATTTT. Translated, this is CASSQDTGDGNQPQHF.